These 27 T cell receptor beta chains were sequenced from one sample in a study of blood T cell repertoires in COVID-19. Sequencing was performed with immunoSEQ multiplex PCR; in TCRdb, only in-frame clones are kept and a portion is missing. This sample has some 100,000 clones, with 80% to 95% found just once. The material sequenced was peripheral blood. These receptors came from a man aged 65 to 85 with acute or convalescent COVID-19.

Here the CDR3 reads CASSLTGFDEQFF. The CDR3 DNA is TGTGCCAGCAGCTTGACAGGGTTCGATGAGCAGTTCTTC. The V call is TRBV7-3, the J call TRBJ2-1, with 7 bases aligning to TRBD1. The germline CDR1 and CDR2 sequences are SGHTA and FQGTGA. The CDR3 sequence is 13 residues long. V lost 3 bases to trimming and J lost 8 bases; unmatched junction nucleotides: 4. Variable domain in full (rest from reference TRBV7-3 and TRBJ2-1): GAGVSQTPSNKVTEKGKYVELRCDPISGHTALYWYRQSLGQGPEFLIYFQGTGAADDSGLPNDRFFAVRPEGSVSTLKIQRTERGDSAVYLCASSLTGFDEQFFGPGTRLTVL.

The chain employs TRBV11-2 and TRBJ2-5, with 11 bases lining up with TRBD2. CDR1 is SGHAT and CDR2 is FQNNGV in the germline V gene. With 5 bases clipped from V and 5 bases from J, the junction kept 10 bases outside the gene matches. The CDR3 extends over 16 amino acids. The CDR3 sequence is CASSPPGLAVSETQYF. In nucleotides, the CDR3 is TGTGCCAGCAGCCCCCCGGGACTAGCGGTTAGCGAGACCCAGTACTTC.

V usage is TRBV12-5 and J usage is TRBJ1-3; maybe TRBD1 (5 bases). Germline V CDR1 and CDR2: LGHNT, FRNRAP. Trimming cost V 2 bases and J 0 bases, with 11 bases left between them. The CDR3 extends over 16 amino acids. This chain's CDR3 is CASGLRQSSSGNTIYF. The CDR3, as DNA: TGTGCTAGTGGTTTGCGACAGTCGAGCTCTGGAAACACCATATATTTT.

The CDR3 sequence: CASSSRLARTGELFF. Written as DNA, the CDR3 is TGTGCCAGCAGCTCCCGACTAGCGCGGACCGGGGAGCTGTTTTTT. The J gene is TRBJ2-2, the V gene TRBV7-2; TRBD2 matches at 8 bases. Unmatched junction bases numbered 6, after V lost 4 bases and J lost 5 bases. This CDR3 spans 15 amino acids. Germline lookup yields CDR1 SGHTA and CDR2 FQGNSA.

This clone has only a few counts. The chain carries TRBV6-5 and TRBJ1-2; 8 nucleotides agree with TRBD1. The CDR3 contains 15 residues. The V segment lost 7 bases and the J segment 7 bases; nucleotides outside the gene matches: 14. The germline V gene has CDR1 MNHEY and CDR2 SVGAGI. The CDR3 DNA sequence: TGTGCCAGCATCAGGTCCCTGGACAGGGTAGGTGGCTACACCTTC. Residues: CASIRSLDRVGGYTF.

The rearrangement uses TRBV11-2 and TRBJ2-7, with 7 bases that match TRBD2. V lost 1 base, J lost 2 bases, and 8 bases stayed unmatched. The CDR3 sequence is 16 residues long. Germline V gene lookup returns CDR1 SGHAT and CDR2 FQNNGV. The CDR3 loop reads CASSLGPTSAPYEQYF. The CDR3 DNA reads TGTGCCAGCAGCTTAGGCCCCACTAGCGCACCCTACGAGCAGTACTTC. Filled out from reference TRBV11-2 and TRBJ2-7, the complete variable domain reads EAGVAQSPRYKIIEKRQSVAFWCNPISGHATLYWYQQILGQGPKLLIQFQNNGVVDDSQLPKDRFSAERLKGVDSTLKIQPAKLEDSAVYLCASSLGPTSAPYEQYFGPGTRLTVT.

This chain connects TRBV27 to TRBJ1-4, with D possibly TRBD1 on 6 matching bases. V gave up 6 bases and J gave up 7 bases, with 18 bases separating them. Per the germline V gene, CDR1 is MNHEY and CDR2 is SMNVEV (reference sequence). The CDR3 has 15 residues. In DNA form, the CDR3 reads TGTGCCAGCAGCCCTACTCGACAGGCGGGTGAAAAACTGTTTTTT. Its translation is CASSPTRQAGEKLFF.

This rearrangement joins TRBV7-2 to TRBJ1-1; no clear D gene. The CDR3 covers 14 residues. The V gene's germline CDR1 is SGHTA and CDR2 FQGNSA. The V end was cut by 5 bases, the J end by 10 bases, with 20 bases between. The CDR3 region has the DNA TGTGCCAGCAGCATTAGCCCTGGCTTGTATCGAGCTTTCTTT. Its protein is CASSISPGLYRAFF.

This chain connects TRBV4-1 to TRBJ2-1, with D possibly being TRBD1 (6 bases). The V gene lost 2 bases and the J gene lost 8 bases, with 13 bases spanning the gap. This CDR3 is 14 amino acids long. In germline, CDR1 is MGHRA, CDR2 YSYEKL. CDR3 sequence reads: CASSQRQVTDEQFF. Written as DNA, the CDR3 is TGCGCCAGCAGCCAAAGACAGGTTACCGATGAGCAGTTCTTC.

This chain uses TRBV19 with TRBJ1-1; 8 nucleotides line up with TRBD1. The CDR3 is 13 residues long. Germline trimming cut 6 bases from V and 4 bases from J; bases unmatched to any gene: 4. Looked up from germline, CDR1 is LNHDA and CDR2 is SQIVND (reference sequence). DNA for the CDR3: TGTGCCAGTAGAAATACAGGGGGCACTGAAGCTTTCTTT. It specifies CASRNTGGTEAFF.

V is TRBV27 and J is TRBJ1-5; a weak D match, TRBD1 (6 bases). This CDR3 region has 15 residues. Germline loops: CDR1 MNHEY, CDR2 SMNVEV (reference sequence). V dropped 6 bases and J dropped 5 bases, with 17 bases sitting between them. The CDR3 here is CASSLTGFVDQPQHF. CDR3 coding DNA: TGTGCCAGCAGCCTCACAGGGTTCGTAGATCAGCCCCAGCATTTT.

The chain couples TRBV12-3 or TRBV12-4 to TRBJ1-1; a possible D gene is TRBD1 (5 bases). The CDR3 is made up of 13 amino acids. The germline V and J ends were trimmed by 6 bases and 0 bases, with 8 bases remaining between them. The CDR3, as DNA: TGTGCCAGCAGCAGGGAGGTGAACACTGAAGCTTTCTTT. It encodes CASSREVNTEAFF.

V usage is TRBV27 and J usage is TRBJ1-6; D is unclear. CDR3 size: 15 residues. The germline V gene encodes CDR1 MNHEY and CDR2 SMNVEV (reference sequence). V shed 1 base and J shed 7 bases, with 11 bases lying between them. The CDR3 coding sequence is TGTGCCAGCAGTTTATTGGCGAGAGGCAATTCACCCCTCCACTTT. As protein: CASSLLARGNSPLHF.

Comments on this clone: The sample has other DNA sequences that encode this CDR3 too. This chain links TRBV27 with TRBJ1-1, with no clear D. The CDR3 sequence is 13 residues long. Trimming removed 2 bases from V and 1 base from J, with 5 bases in between. Germline V lookup: CDR1 MNHEY, CDR2 SMNVEV (reference sequence). CDR3 bases: TGTGCCAGCAGTTTAAACAGGAACACTGAAGCTTTCTTT. It is translated as CASSLNRNTEAFF.

This sequence joins TRBV27 and TRBJ2-1; D may be TRBD2 (5 bases). V lost 5 bases, J lost 8 bases, and 13 bases lay in between. Germline V gene sequence: CDR1 MNHEY, CDR2 SMNVEV (reference sequence). This CDR3 region has 13 residues. The CDR3 DNA reads TGTGCCAGCAGTCTAGCCGGAGTCCATGAGCAGTTCTTC. Protein product: CASSLAGVHEQFF.

The chain uses TRBV14 and TRBJ1-5; a weak D match, TRBD1 (5 bases). The germline V and J ends were trimmed by 0 bases and 12 bases, with 12 bases remaining between them. The germline V gene encodes CDR1 SGHDN and CDR2 FVKESK. This CDR3 has 13 amino acids. The CDR3 sequence is CASSQDPRGVQHF. CDR3 nucleotides: TGTGCCAGCAGCCAAGACCCCCGGGGGGTCCAGCATTTT.

The rearrangement uses TRBV11-2 and TRBJ2-3; TRBD2 matches 9 bases. The germline CDR1 and CDR2 sequences are SGHAT and FQNNGV. The CDR3 loop spans 16 amino acids. Trimming cost V 4 bases and J 3 bases; bases outside gene matches: 8. CDR3 region: CASSSGVSGRTDTQYF. In nucleotides, the CDR3 is TGTGCCAGCAGCTCCGGGGTTAGCGGGAGAACAGATACGCAGTATTTT.

The chain carries TRBV7-9 and TRBJ1-2, with D maybe TRBD1 (5 bases). The V and J ends lost 1 base and 4 bases respectively, with 7 bases between them. This CDR3 has 13 residues. Germline V CDR1 and CDR2: SEHNR, FQNEAQ (reference sequence). CDR3 coding DNA: TGTGCCAGCAGCTTAGAGGGGCGCTATGGCTACACCTTC. This translates into CASSLEGRYGYTF.

The chain recombines TRBV9 with TRBJ1-3, with D perhaps TRBD1 (5 bases). From germline, CDR1 is SGDLS and CDR2 YYNGEE. The CDR3 has 13 residues. The ends were cut back, 3 bases at V and 8 bases at J, with 12 bases in the middle. Written as DNA, the CDR3 is TGTGCCAGCAGCGCCAGTCCCAGGGACACCATATATTTT. Its translation: CASSASPRDTIYF. Full variable domain (outside the CDR3, taken from reference TRBV9 and TRBJ1-3): DSGVTQTPKHLITATGQRVTLRCSPRSGDLSVYWYQQSLDQGLQFLIQYYNGEERAKGNILERFSAQQFPDLHSELNLSSLELGDSALYFCASSASPRDTIYFGEGSWLTVV.

V and J are TRBV11-2 and TRBJ2-7, with TRBD2 identical over 8 bases. CDR3 size: 16 residues. The J segment lost 2 bases and the V segment lost 1 base, leaving 7 bases of the junction unmatched. CDR1 SGHAT and CDR2 FQNNGV come from the germline V gene. CDR3 residues: CASSLAGGHTAYEQYF. Here the CDR3 DNA reads TGTGCCAGCAGCTTAGCGGGGGGGCACACGGCCTACGAGCAGTACTTC.

The chain recombines TRBV14 with TRBJ2-3, with a weak D call TRBD2 (6 bases). Deletions cut 4 bases from V and 4 bases from J, with 18 bases between. Germline V lookup: CDR1 SGHDN, CDR2 FVKESK. The CDR3 runs 16 residues. For the CDR3, the DNA is TGTGCCAGCAGCCTTTTCGGTGGCGGGACCCCAGATACGCAGTATTTT. Its protein is CASSLFGGGTPDTQYF.

The V call is TRBV7-6, the J call TRBJ1-5, with D unresolved. This CDR3 region has 20 residues. Trimming cost V 1 base and J 2 bases, with 24 bases left between them. Looked up from germline, CDR1 is SGHVS and CDR2 is FNYEAQ. The CDR3 sequence: CASSLEWREREGVGNQPQHF. CDR3 nucleotides: TGTGCCAGCAGCTTAGAGTGGCGGGAAAGGGAGGGAGTGGGCAATCAGCCCCAGCATTTT.

V is TRBV6-1 and J is TRBJ1-6, with D possibly being TRBD1 (6 bases). The V end was cut by 3 bases, the J end by 5 bases, with 11 bases between. CDR3 length equals 15 residues. Germline V lookup: CDR1 MNHNS, CDR2 SASEGT. CDR3 in DNA: TGTGCCAGCAGTGACGGACAGCTCAATAATTCACCCCTCCACTTT. Protein sequence: CASSDGQLNNSPLHF.

This clone occurred a few times. The chain combines TRBV3-1 (or the pseudogene TRBV3-2) with TRBJ2-1, with TRBD2 matching 11 bases. The CDR3 is made up of 18 amino acids. V shed 2 bases, J shed 8 bases, and the junction held 14 bases outside the gene matches. The germline V gene has CDR1 LGHDT and CDR2 YNNKEL (reference sequence). The DNA for the CDR3 is TGTGCCAGCAGCCAAACTCCCGGCCAGGCTAGCGGGGGGCATGAGCAGTTCTTC. This gives the protein CASSQTPGQASGGHEQFF.

This chain connects TRBV10-1 to TRBJ2-7; 9 bases align to TRBD2. CDR1 is WNHNN and CDR2 is SYGVQD in the germline V gene (reference sequence). The CDR3 totals 18 residues. After removal of 5 bases from V and 0 bases from J, the junction contained 14 bases not matched to a gene. The CDR3 reads CASSPTLGLAGASYEQYF. CDR3 bases: TGCGCCAGCAGTCCCACCCTTGGTTTAGCGGGGGCCTCCTACGAGCAGTACTTC.

This sequence joins TRBV7-9 and TRBJ2-1, with 9 positions matching TRBD2. CDR3 length: 14 amino acids. From germline, CDR1 is SEHNR and CDR2 FQNEAQ (reference sequence). Losses at the gene ends were 5 bases for V and 5 bases for J; bases not matched to a gene: 4. The CDR3 loop reads CASSRGLAHNEQFF. As DNA, the CDR3 is TGTGCCAGCAGCCGGGGACTAGCCCACAATGAGCAGTTCTTC.

The chain is built from TRBV6-2 or TRBV6-3 and TRBJ1-5; D gene unclear. The V end was cut by 2 bases, the J end by 0 bases, with 8 bases between. Germline V gives CDR1 MNHEY, CDR2 SVGEGT. CDR3 length equals 15 residues. The CDR3 loop reads CASSYLGGSNQPQHF. The CDR3, as DNA: TGTGCCAGCAGTTACCTGGGAGGTAGCAATCAGCCCCAGCATTTT.